This T cell receptor (beta chain) was documented in a study of CD8 T cells in Susac syndrome. Across the study: Patients with Susac syndrome, at blood draw, were therapy-naive, on corticosteroids, or on intravenous immunoglobulin alone.

The authors reverse transcribed roughly 0.5 to 1 ug RNA with random hexamers. The CDR3 of TCR beta was amplified by immunoSEQ multiplex PCR across 54 Vbeta and 13 Jbeta. TCRdb independently ran MiXCR on the immunoSEQ multiplex PCR reads; one entry per CDR3 protein. This sample yields under 200,000 distinct CDR3 sequences, of which 75% to 95% are seen a single time; approximately 0.09% belongs to the top ten. The CDR3 is 14 residues long. Germline trimming cut 5 bases from V and 5 bases from J; bases unmatched to any gene: 8. Per the germline V gene, CDR1 is SGHTA and CDR2 is FQGTGA. Sequencing was carried out using CD4+ T cells from PBMCs. The sequence derives from a human donor with Susac syndrome. This rearrangement joins TRBV7-3 to TRBJ1-1, with 7 bases matching TRBD1. CDR3 region: CASSPETGVTEAFF. The CDR3 bases are TGTGCCAGCAGCCCTGAAACAGGGGTGACTGAAGCTTTCTTT.